This T cell receptor beta chain was found in a study of T cell responses to AZD1222 COVID-19 vaccine. Findings of the study overall: Donors in the cohort were predominantly white British and more often female, and clonal diversity was possibly underestimated.

Trimming cost V 4 bases and J 11 bases, with 11 bases left between them. Germline CDR1 is SEHNR and CDR2 is FQNEAQ (reference sequence). This CDR3 comprises 11 residues. To note about this clone: The antigen remains undetermined.

Profiling relied on immunoSEQ multiplex PCR, and the TCRdb table lists in-frame clones only, not all of them. The repertoire holds around 160,000 clones, with 85% to 95% as singletons. Here the sequenced sample was peripheral blood, taken 28 days after the second AZD1222 dose. The rearrangement joins TRBV7-9 to TRBJ2-5, with D possibly being TRBD1 (7 bases). The clonotype comes from an adult who received the AZD1222 COVID-19 vaccine. CDR3 in amino acids: CASSSSGGQYF. CDR3 DNA: TGTGCCAGCAGCTCCTCAGGGGGGCAGTACTTC.